This T cell receptor beta chain was retrieved from a study of blood T cell repertoires in COVID-19. Across the study: Acute-phase and convalescent COVID-19 samples originated in the United States, Italy and Spain. The analysed material was cDNA or gDNA that came from T cells, B-cell-depleted T cells, or PBMCs.

Trimming removed 2 bases from V and 7 bases from J, with 12 bases in between. The CDR3 extends over 14 amino acids. Germline assignment: CDR1 KGHSH and CDR2 LQKENI. This table comes from immunoSEQ multiplex PCR, and its TCRdb copy is limited to in-frame clones, with some not included. The table has 250,000 or so clones, around 87% seen once. The sequence came from a woman in her 70s with active or convalescent COVID-19. The V call is TRBV18, the J call TRBJ1-3; D uncertain. The specimen was peripheral blood. For the CDR3, the DNA is TGTGCCAGCTCACCAGTGGCAGGAGGTAACACCATATATTTT. Its protein is CASSPVAGGNTIYF. The full variable domain, its missing parts supplied by reference TRBV18 and TRBJ1-3, is NAGVMQNPRHLVRRRGQEARLRCSPMKGHSHVYWYRQLPEEGLKFMVYLQKENIIDESGMPKERFSAEFPKEGPSILRIQQVVRGDSAAYFCASSPVAGGNTIYFGEGSWLTVV.